The TCR beta chain described here comes from a study of OX40 agonist ivuxolimab in advanced cancers. For the study at large: Given to patients was ivuxolimab, an agonistic anti-OX40 (CD134) antibody. Partial responses were observed in three patients, of whom one had hepatocellular carcinoma and two had cutaneous melanoma. Study-level results: Clones of CD4+ and CD8+ blood T cells grew by week 6 at doses of 0.1 to 3.0 mg/kg.

Comment on this clone: Its specificity is unknown.

After removal of 3 bases from V and 2 bases from J, the junction contained 1 base not matched to a gene. CDR1 SEHNR and CDR2 FQNEAQ come from the germline V gene (reference sequence). CDR3 length: 14 amino acids. Libraries were prepared by immunoSEQ multiplex PCR; TCRdb keeps only in-frame clonotypes and omits some of them. The data contain 90,000 to 100,000 clones, roughly nine tenths of them singletons. Peripheral blood came from all dose cohorts at three timepoints. This sequence originates from an adult with an advanced solid tumor such as melanoma, head and neck, liver or kidney cancer. Sequencing used CD4+ or CD8+ T cells sorted from blood, obtained in a trial of the OX40 agonist ivuxolimab. This chain connects TRBV7-9 to TRBJ1-3; 7 bases map to TRBD1. The CDR3 DNA is TGTGCCAGCAGCTTCCAGGGGGCTGGAAACACCATATATTTT. Its translation is CASSFQGAGNTIYF.